This TCR beta chain originates from a study of post-analysis software for immune sequencing data. Turning to the study itself: Relapsing-remitting, secondary progressive and progressive-relapsing multiple sclerosis courses were included. Points from the study as a whole: With TRBV5-6, TRBV5-1 and TRBV20-1 included, 4 to 6 TRBV segments were more frequent in patients than in controls.

Trimming removed 1 base from V and 1 base from J, with 14 bases in between. The CDR3 spans 16 residues. Germline V CDR1 and CDR2: SGHNT, YENEEA. Notes on this clonotype: Its antigen is still unknown.

Unique molecular identifiers tagged the TCR beta cDNA libraries. TCRdb re-analysed the PCR reads in MiXCR, keeping a single row per CDR3 protein. The data hold approximately 770,000 distinct CDR3 sequences, with about 45% observed a single time. The receptor comes from a girl aged 10-17 years with multiple sclerosis. Sequencing was performed on blood. The V gene is TRBV11-3, the J gene TRBJ2-7; possible D gene TRBD1, 5 bases. The CDR3 loop reads CASSLAGAHGSYEQYF. CDR3 bases: TGTGCCAGCAGCTTAGCTGGGGCGCATGGGTCCTACGAGCAGTACTTC.